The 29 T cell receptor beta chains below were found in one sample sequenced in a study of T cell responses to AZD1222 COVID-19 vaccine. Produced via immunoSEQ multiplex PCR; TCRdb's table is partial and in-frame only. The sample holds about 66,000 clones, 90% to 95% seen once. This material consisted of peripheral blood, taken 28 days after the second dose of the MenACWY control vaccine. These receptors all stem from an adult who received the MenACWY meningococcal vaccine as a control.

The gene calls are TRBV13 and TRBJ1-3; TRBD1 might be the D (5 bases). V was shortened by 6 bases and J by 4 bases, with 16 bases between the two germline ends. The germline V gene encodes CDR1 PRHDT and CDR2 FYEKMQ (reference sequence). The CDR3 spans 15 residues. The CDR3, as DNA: TGTGCCAGCAGTTCAGGGAATAGACCCGGAAACACCATATATTTT. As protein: CASSSGNRPGNTIYF.

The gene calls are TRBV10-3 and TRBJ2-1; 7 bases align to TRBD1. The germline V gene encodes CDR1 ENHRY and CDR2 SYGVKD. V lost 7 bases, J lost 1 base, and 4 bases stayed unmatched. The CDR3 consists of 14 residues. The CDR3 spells CAITSGGSYNEQFF. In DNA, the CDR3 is TGTGCCATCACTTCAGGGGGTTCCTACAATGAGCAGTTCTTC.

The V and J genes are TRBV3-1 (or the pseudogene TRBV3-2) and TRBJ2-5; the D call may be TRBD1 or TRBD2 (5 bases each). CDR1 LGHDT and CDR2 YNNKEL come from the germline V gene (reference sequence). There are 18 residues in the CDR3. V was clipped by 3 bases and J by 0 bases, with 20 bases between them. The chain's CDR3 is CASSQGESAGQHQETQYF. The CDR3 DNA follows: TGTGCCAGCAGCCAGGGGGAAAGTGCCGGACAACACCAAGAGACCCAGTACTTC.

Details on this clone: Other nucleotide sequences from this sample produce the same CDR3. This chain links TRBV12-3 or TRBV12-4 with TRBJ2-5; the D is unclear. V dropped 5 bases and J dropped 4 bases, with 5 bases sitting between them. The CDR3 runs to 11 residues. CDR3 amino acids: CASSRGETQYF. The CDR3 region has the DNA TGTGCCAGCAGTCGAGGAGAGACCCAGTACTTC.

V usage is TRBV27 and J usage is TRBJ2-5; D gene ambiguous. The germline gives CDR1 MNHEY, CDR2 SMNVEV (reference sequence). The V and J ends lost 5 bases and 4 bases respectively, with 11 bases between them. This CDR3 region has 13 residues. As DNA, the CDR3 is TGTGCCAGCAGTCCTTTAGACACAGAGACCCAGTACTTC. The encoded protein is CASSPLDTETQYF.

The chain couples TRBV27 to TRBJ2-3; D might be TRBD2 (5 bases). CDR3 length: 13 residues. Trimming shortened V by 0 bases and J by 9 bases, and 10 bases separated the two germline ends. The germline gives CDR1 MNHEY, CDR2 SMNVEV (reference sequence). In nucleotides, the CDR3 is TGTGCCAGCAGTTTATCGTTCGGGGAGACGCAGTATTTT. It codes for CASSLSFGETQYF.

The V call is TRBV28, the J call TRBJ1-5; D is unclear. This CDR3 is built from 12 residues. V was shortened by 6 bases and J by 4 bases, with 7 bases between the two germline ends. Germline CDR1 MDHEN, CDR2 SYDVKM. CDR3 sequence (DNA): TGTGCCAGCAGGGAAGCTAATCAGCCCCAGCATTTT. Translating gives CASREANQPQHF.

The CDR3 DNA is TGTGCCAGCAGCCAAGTGGAGCGGGAGATAAACAATGAGCAGTTCTTC. This encodes CASSQVEREINNEQFF. This chain uses TRBV3-1 (or the pseudogene TRBV3-2) with TRBJ2-1, with TRBD2 matching 8 bases. V lost 1 base, J lost 5 bases, and 7 bases stayed unmatched. This CDR3 is 16 amino acids long. Germline CDR1 reads LGHDT; CDR2 reads YNNKEL (reference sequence).

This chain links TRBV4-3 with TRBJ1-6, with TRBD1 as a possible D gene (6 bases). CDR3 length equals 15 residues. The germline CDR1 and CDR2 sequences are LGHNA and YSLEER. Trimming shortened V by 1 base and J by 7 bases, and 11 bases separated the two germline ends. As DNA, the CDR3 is TGCGCCAGCAGCCAAGGGACAGCTCAAAATTCACCCCTCCACTTT. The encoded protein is CASSQGTAQNSPLHF.

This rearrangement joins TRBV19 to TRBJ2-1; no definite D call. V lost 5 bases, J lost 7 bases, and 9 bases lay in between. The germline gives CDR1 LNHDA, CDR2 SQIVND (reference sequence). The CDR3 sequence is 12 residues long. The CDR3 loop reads CASSPAMNEQFF. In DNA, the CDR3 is TGTGCCAGTAGTCCAGCAATGAATGAGCAGTTCTTC.

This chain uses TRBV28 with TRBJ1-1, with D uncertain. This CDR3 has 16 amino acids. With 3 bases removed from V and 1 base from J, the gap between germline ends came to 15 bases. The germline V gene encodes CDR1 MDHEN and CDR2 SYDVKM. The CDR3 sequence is CASSFREGRGNTEAFF. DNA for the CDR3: TGTGCCAGCAGTTTTAGGGAGGGTCGCGGGAACACTGAAGCTTTCTTT.

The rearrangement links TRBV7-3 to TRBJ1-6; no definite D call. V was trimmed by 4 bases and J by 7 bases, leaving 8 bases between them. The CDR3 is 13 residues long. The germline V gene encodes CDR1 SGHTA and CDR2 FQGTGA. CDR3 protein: CASSSLNNSPLHF. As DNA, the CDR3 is TGTGCCAGCAGCTCCCTTAACAATTCACCCCTCCACTTT.

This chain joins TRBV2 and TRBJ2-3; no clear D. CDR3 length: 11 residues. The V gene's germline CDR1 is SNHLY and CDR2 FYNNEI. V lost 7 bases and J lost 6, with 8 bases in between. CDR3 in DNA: TGTGCCAGCACCGAGTGGGATACGCAGTATTTT. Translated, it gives CASTEWDTQYF.

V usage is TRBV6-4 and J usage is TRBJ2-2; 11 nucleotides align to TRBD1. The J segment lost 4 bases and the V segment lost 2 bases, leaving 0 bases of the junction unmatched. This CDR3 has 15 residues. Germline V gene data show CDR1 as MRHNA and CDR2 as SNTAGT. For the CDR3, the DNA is TGTGCCAGCAGTGACGGGACAGGGGGCACCGGGGAGCTGTTTTTT. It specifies CASSDGTGGTGELFF.

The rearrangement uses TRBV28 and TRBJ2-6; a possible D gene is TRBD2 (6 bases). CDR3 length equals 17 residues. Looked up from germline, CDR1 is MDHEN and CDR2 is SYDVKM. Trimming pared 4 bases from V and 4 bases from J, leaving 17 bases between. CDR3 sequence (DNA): TGTGCCAGCAGTTCTGGGACTGACCGTGGGGGGGCCAACGTCCTGACTTTC. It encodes CASSSGTDRGGANVLTF.

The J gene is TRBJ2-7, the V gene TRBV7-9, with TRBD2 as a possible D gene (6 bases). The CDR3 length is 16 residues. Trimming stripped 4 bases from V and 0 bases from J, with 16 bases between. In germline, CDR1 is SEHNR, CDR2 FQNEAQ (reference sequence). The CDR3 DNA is TGTGCCAGCAGCTCCCCCGTGGGACTCTCCTCCTACGAGCAGTACTTC. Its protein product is CASSSPVGLSSYEQYF.

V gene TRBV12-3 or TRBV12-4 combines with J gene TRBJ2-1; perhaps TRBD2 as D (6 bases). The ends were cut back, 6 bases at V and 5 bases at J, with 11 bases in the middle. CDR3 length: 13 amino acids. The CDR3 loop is CASSLATHNEQFF. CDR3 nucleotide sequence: TGTGCCAGCAGCCTAGCGACCCACAATGAGCAGTTCTTC.

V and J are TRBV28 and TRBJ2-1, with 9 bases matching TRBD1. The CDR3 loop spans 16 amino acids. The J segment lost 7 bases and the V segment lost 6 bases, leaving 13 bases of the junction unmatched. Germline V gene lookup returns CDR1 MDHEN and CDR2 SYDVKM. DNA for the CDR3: TGTGCCAGCAGCTCTATACAGGGGGCGCAGGGTAATGAGCAGTTCTTC. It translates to CASSSIQGAQGNEQFF.

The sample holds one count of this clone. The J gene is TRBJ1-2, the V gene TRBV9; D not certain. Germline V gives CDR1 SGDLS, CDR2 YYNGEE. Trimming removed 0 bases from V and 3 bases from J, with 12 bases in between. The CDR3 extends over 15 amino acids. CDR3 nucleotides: TGTGCCAGCAGCGTAGCTACATCCCAGGACTATGGCTACACCTTC. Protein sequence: CASSVATSQDYGYTF.

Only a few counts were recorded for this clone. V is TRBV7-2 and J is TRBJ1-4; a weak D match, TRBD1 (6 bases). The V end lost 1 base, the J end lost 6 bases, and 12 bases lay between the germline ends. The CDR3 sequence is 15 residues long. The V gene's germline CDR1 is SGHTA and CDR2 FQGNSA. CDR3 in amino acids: CASSLDTGSYEKLFF. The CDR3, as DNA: TGTGCCAGCAGCTTAGATACAGGGAGCTATGAAAAACTGTTTTTT.

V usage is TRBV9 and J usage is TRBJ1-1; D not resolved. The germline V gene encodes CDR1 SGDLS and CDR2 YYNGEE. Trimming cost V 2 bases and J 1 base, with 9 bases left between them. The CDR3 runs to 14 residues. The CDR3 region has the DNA TGTGCCAGCAGCGTCGACCAGCGGAACACTGAAGCTTTCTTT. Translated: CASSVDQRNTEAFF.

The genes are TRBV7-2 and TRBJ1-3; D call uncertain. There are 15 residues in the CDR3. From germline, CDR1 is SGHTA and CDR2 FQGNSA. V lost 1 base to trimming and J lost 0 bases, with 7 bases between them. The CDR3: CASSLGTGSGNTIYF. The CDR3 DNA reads TGTGCCAGCAGCTTAGGGACCGGCTCTGGAAACACCATATATTTT.

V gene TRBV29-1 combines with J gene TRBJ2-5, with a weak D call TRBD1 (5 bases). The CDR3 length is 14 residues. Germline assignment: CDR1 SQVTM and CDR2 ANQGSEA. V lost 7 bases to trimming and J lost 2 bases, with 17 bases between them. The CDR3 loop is CSADQSGIQETQYF. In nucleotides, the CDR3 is TGCAGCGCCGACCAATCAGGGATACAAGAGACCCAGTACTTC.

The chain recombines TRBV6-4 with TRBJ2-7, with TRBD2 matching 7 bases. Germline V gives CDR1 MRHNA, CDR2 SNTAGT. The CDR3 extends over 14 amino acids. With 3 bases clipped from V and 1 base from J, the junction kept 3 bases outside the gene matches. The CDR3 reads CASSEEAGSYEQYF. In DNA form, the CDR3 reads TGTGCCAGCAGTGAAGAAGCGGGATCCTACGAGCAGTACTTC.

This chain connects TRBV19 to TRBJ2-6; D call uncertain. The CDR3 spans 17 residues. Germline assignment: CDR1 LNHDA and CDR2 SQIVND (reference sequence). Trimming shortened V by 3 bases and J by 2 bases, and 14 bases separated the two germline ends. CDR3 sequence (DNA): TGTGCCAGTAGTATTAGGGTAGCCGGAACTGGGGCCAACGTCCTGACTTTC. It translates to CASSIRVAGTGANVLTF.

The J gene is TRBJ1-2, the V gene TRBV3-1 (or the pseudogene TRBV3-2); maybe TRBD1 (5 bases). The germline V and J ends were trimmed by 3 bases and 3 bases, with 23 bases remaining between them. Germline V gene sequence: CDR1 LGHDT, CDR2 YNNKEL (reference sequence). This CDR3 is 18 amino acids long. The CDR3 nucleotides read TGTGCCAGCAGCCATTCGGCAGGGTCGGTTAGGCGAGACTATGGCTACACCTTC. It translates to CASSHSAGSVRRDYGYTF.

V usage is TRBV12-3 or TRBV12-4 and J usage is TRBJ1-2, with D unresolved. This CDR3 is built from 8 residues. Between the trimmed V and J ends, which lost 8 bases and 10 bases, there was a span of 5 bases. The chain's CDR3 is CASFNYTF. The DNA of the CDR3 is TGTGCCAGCTTTAACTACACCTTC.

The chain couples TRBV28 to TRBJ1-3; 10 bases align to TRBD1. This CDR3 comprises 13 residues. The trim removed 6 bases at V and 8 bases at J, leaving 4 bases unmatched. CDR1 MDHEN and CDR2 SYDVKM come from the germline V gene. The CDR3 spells CASSPGQGYTIYF. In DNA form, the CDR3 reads TGTGCCAGCAGCCCGGGACAGGGGTACACCATATATTTT. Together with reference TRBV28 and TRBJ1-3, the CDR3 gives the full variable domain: DVKVTQSSRYLVKRTGEKVFLECVQDMDHENMFWYRQDPGLGLRLIYFSYDVKMKEKGDIPEGYSVSREKKERFSLILESASTNQTSMYLCASSPGQGYTIYFGEGSWLTVV.

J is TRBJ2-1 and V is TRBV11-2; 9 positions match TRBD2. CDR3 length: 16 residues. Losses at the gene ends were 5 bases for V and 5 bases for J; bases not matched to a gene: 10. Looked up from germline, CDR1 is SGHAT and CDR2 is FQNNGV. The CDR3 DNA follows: TGTGCCAGCAGCCCGGGAGCGGGAGGCTTAGACAATGAGCAGTTCTTC. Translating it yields CASSPGAGGLDNEQFF.